These 10 T cell receptor beta chains were sequenced from one sample in a study of blood T cell repertoires in COVID-19. This table comes from immunoSEQ multiplex PCR, and its TCRdb copy is limited to in-frame clones, with some not included. The sample lists more than 85,000 clones; approximately 79% were seen once. Sequencing used peripheral blood. The receptors derive from a woman of 80 years or more with active or convalescent COVID-19.

The chain is built from TRBV7-3 and TRBJ2-3, with a possible D match to TRBD1 (5 bases). CDR3 length: 16 amino acids. The V gene lost 1 base and the J gene lost 3 bases, with 14 bases spanning the gap. The V gene's germline CDR1 is SGHTA and CDR2 FQGTGA. CDR3 loop: CASSLNKRGSTDTQYF. CDR3 bases: TGTGCCAGCAGCTTAAACAAAAGGGGTAGTACAGATACGCAGTATTTT.

The sample holds a few counts of this clone. This rearrangement joins TRBV5-4 to TRBJ2-1; 11 positions agree with TRBD2. After removal of 4 bases from V and 8 bases from J, the junction contained 11 bases not matched to a gene. Germline CDR1 is SGHNT and CDR2 is YYREEE (reference sequence). The CDR3 length is 16 residues. The CDR3: CASSPYSGRALDEQFF. The CDR3 nucleotides are TGTGCCAGCAGCCCATATAGCGGGAGGGCCCTGGATGAGCAGTTCTTC.

V usage is TRBV7-9 and J usage is TRBJ2-7, with TRBD2 matching 10 bases. Trimming cost V 8 bases and J 1 base; bases outside gene matches: 8. Germline loops: CDR1 SEHNR, CDR2 FQNEAQ (reference sequence). This CDR3 has 15 amino acids. In DNA, the CDR3 is TGTGCCAGCGGGCTAGCGGGAGATGTGTCCTACGAGCAGTACTTC. This sequence encodes CASGLAGDVSYEQYF.

The chain recombines TRBV5-1 with TRBJ2-7; D gene ambiguous. The CDR3 loop spans 14 amino acids. Between the trimmed V and J ends, which lost 0 bases and 1 base, there was a span of 8 bases. Germline V gene lookup returns CDR1 SGHRS and CDR2 YFSETQ. Here the CDR3 DNA reads TGCGCCAGCAGCTTGGGACAACCTTCCTACGAGCAGTACTTC. Translating gives CASSLGQPSYEQYF.

With regard to this clone: The same CDR3 also results from other DNA sequences found in this sample. The chain links TRBV4-3 to TRBJ2-6; 12 bases are shared with TRBD1. Germline V gene data show CDR1 as LGHNA and CDR2 as YSLEER. V lost 0 bases, J lost 4 bases, and 10 bases stayed unmatched. The CDR3 is 20 amino acids. The CDR3 sequence is CASSQDPAGTGGYGANVLTF. Here the CDR3 DNA reads TGCGCCAGCAGCCAAGATCCTGCCGGGACAGGGGGCTACGGGGCCAACGTCCTGACTTTC.

This chain uses TRBV3-1 (or the pseudogene TRBV3-2) with TRBJ1-6; TRBD1 agrees at 7 bases. This CDR3 is 16 amino acids long. V dropped 3 bases and J dropped 4; count of bases not matched to a gene: 6. The germline V gene encodes CDR1 LGHDT and CDR2 YNNKEL (reference sequence). The CDR3 sequence: CASSHADRPYNSPLHF. DNA of the CDR3: TGTGCCAGCAGCCACGCGGACAGGCCTTATAATTCACCCCTCCACTTT.

This clone was seen more than once but under ten times. The rearrangement uses TRBV4-1 and TRBJ2-1; TRBD2 agrees at 11 bases. The CDR3 contains 16 residues. Germline V CDR1 and CDR2: MGHRA, YSYEKL. The V segment lost 3 bases and the J segment 3 bases; nucleotides outside the gene matches: 4. In DNA form, the CDR3 reads TGCGCCAGCAGCCACCCCACTAGCGGGAGCTACAATGAGCAGTTCTTC. This codes for CASSHPTSGSYNEQFF.

This chain joins TRBV5-5 and TRBJ2-7; TRBD1 aligns across 7 bases. V was clipped by 4 bases and J by 1 base; unmatched bases: 8. Germline lookup yields CDR1 SGHKS and CDR2 YYEKEE (reference sequence). The CDR3 spans 15 residues. CDR3 sequence reads: CASSVRQGTSYEQYF. The CDR3 nucleotides read TGTGCCAGCAGCGTGAGACAGGGCACTTCCTACGAGCAGTACTTC.

The table lists this clone with a count of one. The CDR3 DNA follows: TGTGCCAGCAGCTTAGGTCCCACGGGAGTAGCAGATACGCAGTATTTT. Protein: CASSLGPTGVADTQYF. V and J are TRBV7-8 and TRBJ2-3, with D possibly matching TRBD2 (6 bases). The CDR3 extends over 16 amino acids. V was clipped by 1 base and J by 4 bases, with 15 bases between them. Germline values: CDR1 SGHVS, CDR2 FQNEAQ.

The CDR3 region is CASSYGGTQYF. CDR3 bases: TGTGCCAGCAGCTACGGGGGGACCCAGTACTTC. The chain has TRBV7-2 and TRBJ2-5; maybe TRBD2 (6 bases). Germline values: CDR1 SGHTA, CDR2 FQGNSA. The V and J ends lost 4 bases and 7 bases respectively, with 7 bases between them. This CDR3 is 11 amino acids long.